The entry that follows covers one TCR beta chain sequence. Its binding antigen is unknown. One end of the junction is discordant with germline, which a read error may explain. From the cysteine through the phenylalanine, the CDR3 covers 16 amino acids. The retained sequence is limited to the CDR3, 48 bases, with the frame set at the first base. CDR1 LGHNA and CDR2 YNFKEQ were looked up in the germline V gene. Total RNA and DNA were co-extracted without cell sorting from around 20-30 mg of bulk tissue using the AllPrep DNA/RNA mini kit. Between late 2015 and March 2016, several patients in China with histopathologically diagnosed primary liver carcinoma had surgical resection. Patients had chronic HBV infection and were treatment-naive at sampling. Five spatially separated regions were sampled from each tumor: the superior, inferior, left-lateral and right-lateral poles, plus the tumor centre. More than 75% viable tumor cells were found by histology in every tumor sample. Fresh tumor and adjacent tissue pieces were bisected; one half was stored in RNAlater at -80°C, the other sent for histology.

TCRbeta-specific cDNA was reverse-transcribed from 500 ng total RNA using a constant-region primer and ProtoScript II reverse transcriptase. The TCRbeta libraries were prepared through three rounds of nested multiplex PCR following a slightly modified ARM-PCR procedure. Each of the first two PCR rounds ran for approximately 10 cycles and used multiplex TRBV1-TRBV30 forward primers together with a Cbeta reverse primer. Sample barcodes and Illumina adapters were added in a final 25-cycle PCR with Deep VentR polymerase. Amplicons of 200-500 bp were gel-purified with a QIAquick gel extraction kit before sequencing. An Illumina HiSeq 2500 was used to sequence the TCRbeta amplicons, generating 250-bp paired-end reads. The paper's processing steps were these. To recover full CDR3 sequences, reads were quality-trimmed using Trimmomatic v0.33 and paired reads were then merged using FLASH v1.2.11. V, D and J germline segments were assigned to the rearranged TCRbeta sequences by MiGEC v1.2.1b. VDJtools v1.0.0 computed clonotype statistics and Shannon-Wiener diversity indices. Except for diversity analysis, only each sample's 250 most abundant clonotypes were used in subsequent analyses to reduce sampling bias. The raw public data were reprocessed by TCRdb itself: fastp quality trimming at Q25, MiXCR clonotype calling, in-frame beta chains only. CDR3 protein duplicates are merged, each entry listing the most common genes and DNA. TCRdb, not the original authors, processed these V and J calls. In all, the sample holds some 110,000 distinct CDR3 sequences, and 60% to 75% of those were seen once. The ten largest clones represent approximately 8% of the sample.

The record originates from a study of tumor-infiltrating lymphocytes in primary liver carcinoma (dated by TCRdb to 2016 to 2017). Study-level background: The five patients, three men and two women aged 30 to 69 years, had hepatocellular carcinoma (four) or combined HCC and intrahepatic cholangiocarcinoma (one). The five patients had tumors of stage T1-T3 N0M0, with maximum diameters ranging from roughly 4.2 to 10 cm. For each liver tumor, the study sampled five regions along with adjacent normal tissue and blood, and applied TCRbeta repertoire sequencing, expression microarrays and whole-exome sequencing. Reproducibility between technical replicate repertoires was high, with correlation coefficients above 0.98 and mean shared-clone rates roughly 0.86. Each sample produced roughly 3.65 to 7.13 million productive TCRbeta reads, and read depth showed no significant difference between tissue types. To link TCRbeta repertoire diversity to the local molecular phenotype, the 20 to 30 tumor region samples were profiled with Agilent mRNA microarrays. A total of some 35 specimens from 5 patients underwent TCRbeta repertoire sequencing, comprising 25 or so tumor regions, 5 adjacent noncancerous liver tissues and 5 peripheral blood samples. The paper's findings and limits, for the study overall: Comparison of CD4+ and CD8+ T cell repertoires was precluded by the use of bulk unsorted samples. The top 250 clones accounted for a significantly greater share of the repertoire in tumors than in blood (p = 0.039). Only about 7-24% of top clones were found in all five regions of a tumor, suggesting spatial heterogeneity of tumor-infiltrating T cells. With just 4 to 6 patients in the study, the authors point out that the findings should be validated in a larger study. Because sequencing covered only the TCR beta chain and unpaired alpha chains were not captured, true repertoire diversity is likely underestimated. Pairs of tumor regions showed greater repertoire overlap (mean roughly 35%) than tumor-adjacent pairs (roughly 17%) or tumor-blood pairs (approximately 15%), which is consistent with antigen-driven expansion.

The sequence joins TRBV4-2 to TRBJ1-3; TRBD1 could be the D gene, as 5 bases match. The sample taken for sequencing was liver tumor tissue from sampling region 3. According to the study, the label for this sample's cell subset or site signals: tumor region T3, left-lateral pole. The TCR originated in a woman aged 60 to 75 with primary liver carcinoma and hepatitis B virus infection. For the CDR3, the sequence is CASSQGQGGSGNSIYF. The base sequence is TGTGCCAGCAGCCAAGGTCAGGGCGGTTCTGGAAACAGCATATATTTT.